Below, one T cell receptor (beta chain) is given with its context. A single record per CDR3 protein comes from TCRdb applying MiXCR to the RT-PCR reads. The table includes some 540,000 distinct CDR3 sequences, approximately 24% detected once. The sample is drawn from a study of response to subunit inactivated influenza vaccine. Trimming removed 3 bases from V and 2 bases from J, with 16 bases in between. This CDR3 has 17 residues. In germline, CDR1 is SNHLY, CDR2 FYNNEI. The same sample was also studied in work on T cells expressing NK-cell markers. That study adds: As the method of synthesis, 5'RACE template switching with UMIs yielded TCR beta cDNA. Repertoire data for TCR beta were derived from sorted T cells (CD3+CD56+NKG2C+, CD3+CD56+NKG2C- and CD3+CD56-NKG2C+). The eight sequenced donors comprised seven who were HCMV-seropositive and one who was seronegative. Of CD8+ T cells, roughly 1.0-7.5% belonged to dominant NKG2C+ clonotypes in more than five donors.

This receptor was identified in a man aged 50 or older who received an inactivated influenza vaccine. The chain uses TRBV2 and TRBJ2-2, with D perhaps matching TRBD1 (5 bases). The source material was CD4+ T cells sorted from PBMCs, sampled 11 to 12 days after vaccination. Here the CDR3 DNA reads TGTGCCAGCAGTGACCAGAGCGTCGGACAAAACACCGGGGAGCTGTTTTTT. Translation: CASSDQSVGQNTGELFF.